This TCR beta chain was profiled in a study of Ad26.COV2.S vaccination and SARS-CoV-2 variants. The overall study: Into the muscle, Ad26.COV2.S was dosed once or twice, 56 days apart.

Whole-study findings and limits: While placebo recipients had lower spike-specific TCR breadth, vaccine recipients had more. Similar non-spike TCR breadth was observed in recipients of vaccine and of placebo.

Treatment reported: roughly 18 received Ad26.COV2.S at low or high dose, single or two shots; 5 received placebo; per-sample allocation not given. Repertoires come from day 63 after the first vaccine or placebo injection. Donor was an adult aged 18-55 years in Boston. For this clone: Its antigen is still unknown.

This CDR3 contains 13 residues. Per the germline V gene, CDR1 is MNHEY and CDR2 is SVGAGI. V lost 4 bases, J lost 8 bases, and 12 bases lay in between. Repertoires were generated with immunoSEQ multiplex PCR, while TCRdb's copy carries only in-frame clones and drops some. The data show a few hundred thousand clones, with about 90% seen just once and around 5% held by the top ten. The clonotype was recovered from a person aged 18-65 years who received the Ad26.COV2.S COVID-19 vaccine or a placebo. The J gene is TRBJ2-1, the V gene TRBV6-5; D unresolved. The sample was peripheral blood, taken in a trial of Ad26.COV2.S vaccine versus placebo. CDR3 nucleotide sequence: TGTGCCAGCAGTTTTGACCGCGCCCATGAGCAGTTCTTC. Its translation: CASSFDRAHEQFF.